This TCR beta chain was retrieved from a study of shared clonotypes between healthy human individuals. This clone was detected many times. Its antigen is unknown. Other nucleotide sequences in the sample specify the same CDR3. Original handling: ImmunoSEQ sequences covered only the junction and lacked quality scores; filtering therefore differed. The data were produced by immunoSEQ multiplex PCR, yet TCRdb's version contains in-frame clones alone and is incomplete. The V and J calls and clone size were taken over from that table, and D and trimming were inferred from the DNA. The sample lists about 600,000 clones; around three quarters were seen once. Findings and caveats of the study: The authors sampled blood alone, and tissue repertoires likely differ. In having few donors, the study represented limited genetic and exposure-history diversity.

Germline loops: CDR1 SGHNT, CDR2 YYREEE (reference sequence). V was clipped by 3 bases and J by 1 base; unmatched bases: 1. The CDR3 is 14 residues long. The donors, healthy adults who were HIV-negative, had experienced no recent acute infections or vaccinations. The chain uses TRBV5-4 and TRBJ1-3; TRBD1 agrees at 7 bases. The receptor's source is a woman aged 40 to 50 in good health. Some clones in this sample may be carry-over from other donors' samples. The specimen was PBMCs. CDR3 protein: CASSSRGSGNTIYF. The CDR3 coding sequence is TGTGCCAGCAGCTCCAGGGGGTCTGGAAACACCATATATTTT.